This entry is about one T cell receptor beta chain. Antigen: not known. PCR used 60 Vbeta primers and 13 Jbeta primers. Libraries were prepared by immunoSEQ multiplex PCR; TCRdb keeps only in-frame clonotypes and omits some of them. The table lists approximately 150,000 clones, about 79% of them singletons. The sample is drawn from a study of cytomegalovirus exposure and HLA in healthy donors. Study outcomes and limitations: In a later analysis, most CMV-associated TCR beta chains appeared HLA-restricted. Later analysis identified about 17,000 TCR beta sequences associated with HLA alleles, using a false discovery rate threshold of 0.05.

This CDR3 region has 14 residues. The germline V gene encodes CDR1 SGDLS and CDR2 YYNGEE. V shed 3 bases, J shed 4 bases, and the junction held 3 bases outside the gene matches. The chain has TRBV9 and TRBJ1-1; 10 nucleotides agree with TRBD1. The source of this sequence is a male donor in good health and CMV-seronegative. Sequencing was performed on PBMCs. The DNA of the CDR3 is TGTGCCAGCAGCGAGGGGACAGGGGTCACTGAAGCTTTCTTT. This translates into CASSEGTGVTEAFF.